This TCR beta chain was observed in a study of blood T cell repertoires in COVID-19. As for the study in general: Both acute and convalescent COVID-19 samples were obtained from the United States, Italy and Spain. In each case, the material was cDNA or gDNA derived from T cells, B-cell-depleted T cells, or PBMCs.

As originally analysed: Amplification with reference gene primers provided the estimates of nucleated cell counts. Clones were read by immunoSEQ multiplex PCR, and TCRdb kept only the in-frame ones, dropping some. Clone size and the V and J calls come from that table; the DNA yielded D and trimming. The sample lists approximately 240,000 clones, 83% seen once, with around 5.5% in the top ten. The source material was peripheral blood. The receptor was derived from a human donor in a cohort sampled during active COVID-19.

In DNA form, the CDR3 reads TGCGCCAGCAGCTCCACCGGGACTAGGGACGAGCAGTACTTC. It translates to CASSSTGTRDEQYF. The chain employs TRBV5-1 and TRBJ2-7, with 8 bases matching TRBD2. The V gene's germline CDR1 is SGHRS and CDR2 YFSETQ. This CDR3 is 14 amino acids long. Trimming cost V 3 bases and J 5 bases; bases outside gene matches: 7.